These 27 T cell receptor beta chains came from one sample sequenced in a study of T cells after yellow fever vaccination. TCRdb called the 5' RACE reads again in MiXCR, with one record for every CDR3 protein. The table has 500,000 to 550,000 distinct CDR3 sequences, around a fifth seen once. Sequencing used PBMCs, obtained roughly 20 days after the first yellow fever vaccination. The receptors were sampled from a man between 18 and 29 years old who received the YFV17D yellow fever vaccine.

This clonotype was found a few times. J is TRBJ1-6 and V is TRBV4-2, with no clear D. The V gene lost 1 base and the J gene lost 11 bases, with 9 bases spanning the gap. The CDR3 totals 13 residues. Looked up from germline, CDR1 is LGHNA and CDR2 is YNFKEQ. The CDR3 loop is CASSQVAGAPLHF. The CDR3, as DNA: TGTGCCAGCAGCCAAGTAGCCGGGGCACCCCTCCACTTT.

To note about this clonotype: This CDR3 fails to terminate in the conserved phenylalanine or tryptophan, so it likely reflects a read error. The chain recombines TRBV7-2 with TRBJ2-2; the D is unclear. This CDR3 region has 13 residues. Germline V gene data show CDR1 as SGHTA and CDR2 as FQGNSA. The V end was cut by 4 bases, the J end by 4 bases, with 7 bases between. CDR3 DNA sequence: TGTGCCAGCAGCTATACCTCCACCGGGGAGCTGTTTCTT. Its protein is CASSYTSTGELFL.

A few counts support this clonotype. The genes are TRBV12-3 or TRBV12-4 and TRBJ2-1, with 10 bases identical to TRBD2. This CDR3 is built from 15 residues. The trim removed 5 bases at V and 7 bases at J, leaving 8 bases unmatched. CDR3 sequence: CASSPTGLALNEQFF. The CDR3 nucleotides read TGTGCCAGCAGTCCCACGGGACTAGCGTTGAATGAGCAGTTCTTC.

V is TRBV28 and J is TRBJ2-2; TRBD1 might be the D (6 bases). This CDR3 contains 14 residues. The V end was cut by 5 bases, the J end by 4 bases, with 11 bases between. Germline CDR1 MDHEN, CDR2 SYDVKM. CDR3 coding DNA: TGTGCCAGCAGTGTCGCAGGGGTCACCGGGGAGCTGTTTTTT. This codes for CASSVAGVTGELFF.

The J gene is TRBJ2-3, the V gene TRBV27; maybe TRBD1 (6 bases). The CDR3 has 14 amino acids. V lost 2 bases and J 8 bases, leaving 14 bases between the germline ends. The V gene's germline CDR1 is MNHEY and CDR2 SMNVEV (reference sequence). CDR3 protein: CASSLGQGLVTQYF. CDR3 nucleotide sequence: TGTGCCAGCAGTTTAGGGCAGGGGCTGGTTACGCAGTATTTT.

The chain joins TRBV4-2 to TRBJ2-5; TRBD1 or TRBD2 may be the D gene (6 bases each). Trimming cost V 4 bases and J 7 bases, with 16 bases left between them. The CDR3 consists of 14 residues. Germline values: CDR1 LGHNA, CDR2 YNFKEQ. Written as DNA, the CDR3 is TGTGCCAGCAGCCCCGGACAGCCCGGGGGGACCCAGTACTTC. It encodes CASSPGQPGGTQYF.

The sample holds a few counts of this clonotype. The chain's CDR3 is CASSPQPNYGYTF. The CDR3 nucleotides are TGTGCCAGCAGCCCGCAACCTAACTATGGCTACACCTTC. The chain recombines TRBV7-6 with TRBJ1-2; D is undetermined. This CDR3 is 13 amino acids long. The V gene's germline CDR1 is SGHVS and CDR2 FNYEAQ. Trimming removed 5 bases from V and 0 bases from J, with 7 bases in between.

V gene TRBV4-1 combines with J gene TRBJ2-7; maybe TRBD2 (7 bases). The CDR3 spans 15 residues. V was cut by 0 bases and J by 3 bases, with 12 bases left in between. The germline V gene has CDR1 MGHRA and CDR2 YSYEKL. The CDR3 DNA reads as TGCGCCAGCAGCCAAGACCCGGGGGGCTTCTACGAGCAGTACTTC. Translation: CASSQDPGGFYEQYF.

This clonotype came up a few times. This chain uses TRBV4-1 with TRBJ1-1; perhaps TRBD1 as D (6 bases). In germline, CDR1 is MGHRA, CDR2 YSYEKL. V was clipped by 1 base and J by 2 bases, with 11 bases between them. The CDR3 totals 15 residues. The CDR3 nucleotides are TGCGCCAGCAGCCAAGTAGGGGGGGTTAACACTGAAGCTTTCTTT. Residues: CASSQVGGVNTEAFF.

In DNA form, the CDR3 reads TGTGCCAGCAGCTCCACCGGGCCAGATACGCAGTATTTT. Its translation is CASSSTGPDTQYF. This rearrangement joins TRBV7-2 to TRBJ2-3; D gene ambiguous. This CDR3 region has 13 residues. The germline CDR1 and CDR2 sequences are SGHTA and FQGNSA. The germline V and J ends were trimmed by 4 bases and 4 bases, with 9 bases remaining between them.

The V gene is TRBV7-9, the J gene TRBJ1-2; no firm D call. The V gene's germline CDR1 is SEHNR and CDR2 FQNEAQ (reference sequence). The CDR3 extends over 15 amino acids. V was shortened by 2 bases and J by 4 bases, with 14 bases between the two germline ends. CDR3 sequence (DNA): TGTGCCAGCAGCTTATCGTCGGAGGACCTCTATGGCTACACCTTC. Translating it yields CASSLSSEDLYGYTF.

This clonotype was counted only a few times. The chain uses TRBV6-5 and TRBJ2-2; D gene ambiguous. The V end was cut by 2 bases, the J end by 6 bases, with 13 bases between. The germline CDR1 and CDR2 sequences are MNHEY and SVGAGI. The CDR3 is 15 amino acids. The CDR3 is CASSYTSKLSGELFF. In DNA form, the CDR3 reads TGTGCCAGCAGTTACACCAGTAAACTCTCCGGGGAGCTGTTTTTT.

The chain's CDR3 is CASSQDRLAGAGSQETQYF. CDR3 nucleotides: TGCGCCAGCAGCCAAGATCGGTTGGCGGGAGCGGGGTCTCAAGAGACCCAGTACTTC. This rearrangement joins TRBV4-1 to TRBJ2-5; 7 bases match TRBD2. After removal of 0 bases from V and 2 bases from J, the junction contained 15 bases not matched to a gene. The CDR3 contains 19 residues. The germline V gene has CDR1 MGHRA and CDR2 YSYEKL.

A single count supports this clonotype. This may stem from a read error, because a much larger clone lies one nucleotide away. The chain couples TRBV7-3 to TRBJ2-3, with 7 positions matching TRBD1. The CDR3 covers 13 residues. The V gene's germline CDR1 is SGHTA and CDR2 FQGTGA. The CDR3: CASKGQNTHTQYF. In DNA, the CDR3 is TGTGCCAGCAAGGGACAGAACACACATACGCAGTATTTT.

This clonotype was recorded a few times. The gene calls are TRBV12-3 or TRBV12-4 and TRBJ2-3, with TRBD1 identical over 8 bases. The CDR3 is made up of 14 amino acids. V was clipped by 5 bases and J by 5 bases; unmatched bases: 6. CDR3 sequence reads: CASSLDRVGDTQYF. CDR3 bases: TGTGCCAGCAGTCTGGACAGGGTAGGAGATACGCAGTATTTT.

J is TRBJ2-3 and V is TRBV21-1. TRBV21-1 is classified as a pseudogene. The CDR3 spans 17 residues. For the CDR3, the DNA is TGTGCCAGCAGCAAAGCGGAGAACAGATGGGGCACAGATACGCAGTATTTT. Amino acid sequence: CASSKAENRWGTDTQYF.

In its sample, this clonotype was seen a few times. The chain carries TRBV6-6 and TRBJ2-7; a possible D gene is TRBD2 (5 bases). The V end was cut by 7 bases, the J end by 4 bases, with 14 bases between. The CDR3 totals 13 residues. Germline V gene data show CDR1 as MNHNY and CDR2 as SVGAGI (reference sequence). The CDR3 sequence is CASKGGGGYEQYV. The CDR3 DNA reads TGTGCCAGCAAAGGAGGAGGTGGTTACGAGCAGTACGTC.

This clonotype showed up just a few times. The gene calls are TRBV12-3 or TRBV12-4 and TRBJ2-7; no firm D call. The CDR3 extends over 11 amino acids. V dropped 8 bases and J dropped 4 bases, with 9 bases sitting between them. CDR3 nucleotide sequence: TGTGCCAGCGGCGACTTGTACGAGCAGTACTTC. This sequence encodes CASGDLYEQYF.

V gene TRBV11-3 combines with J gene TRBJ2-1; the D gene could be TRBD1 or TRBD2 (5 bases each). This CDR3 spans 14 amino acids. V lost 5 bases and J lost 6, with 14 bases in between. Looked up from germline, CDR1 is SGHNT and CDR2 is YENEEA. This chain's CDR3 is CASSPRGGFNEQFF. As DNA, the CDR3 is TGTGCCAGCAGCCCACGTGGGGGATTCAATGAGCAGTTCTTC.

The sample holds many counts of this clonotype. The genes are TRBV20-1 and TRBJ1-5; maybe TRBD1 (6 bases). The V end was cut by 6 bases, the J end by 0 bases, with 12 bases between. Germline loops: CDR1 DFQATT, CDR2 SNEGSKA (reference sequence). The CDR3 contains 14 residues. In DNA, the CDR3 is TGCAGTGCGACACAGGGAAATAGCAATCAGCCCCAGCATTTT. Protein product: CSATQGNSNQPQHF.

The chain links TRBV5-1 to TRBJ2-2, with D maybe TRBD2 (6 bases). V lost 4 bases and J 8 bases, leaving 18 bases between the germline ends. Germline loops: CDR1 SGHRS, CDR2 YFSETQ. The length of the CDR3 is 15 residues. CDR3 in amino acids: CASSSSPTGEGELFF. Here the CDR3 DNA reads TGCGCCAGCAGCAGCTCGCCAACGGGAGAGGGGGAGCTGTTTTTT.

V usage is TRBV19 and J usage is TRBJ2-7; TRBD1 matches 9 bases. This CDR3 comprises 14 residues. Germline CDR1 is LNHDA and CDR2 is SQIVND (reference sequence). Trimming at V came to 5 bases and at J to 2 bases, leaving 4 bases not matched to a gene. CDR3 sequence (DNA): TGTGCCAGTAGTCTCCGGGACAGGGCCTACGAGCAGTACTTC. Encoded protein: CASSLRDRAYEQYF.

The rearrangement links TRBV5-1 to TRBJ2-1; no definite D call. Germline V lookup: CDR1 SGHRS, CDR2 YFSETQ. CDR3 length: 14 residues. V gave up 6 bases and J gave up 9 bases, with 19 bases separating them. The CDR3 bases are TGCGCCAGCACTCCTACCTCAGCTGCCTCTGAGCAGTTCTTC. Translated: CASTPTSAASEQFF.

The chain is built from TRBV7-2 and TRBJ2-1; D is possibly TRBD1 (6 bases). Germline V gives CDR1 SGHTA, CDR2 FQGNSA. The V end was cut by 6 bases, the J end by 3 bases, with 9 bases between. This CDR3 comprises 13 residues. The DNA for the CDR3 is TGTGCCAGCAGGGGGGCGGACTACAATGAGCAGTTCTTC. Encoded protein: CASRGADYNEQFF. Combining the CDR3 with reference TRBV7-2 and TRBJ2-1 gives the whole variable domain GAGVSQSPSNKVTEKGKDVELRCDPISGHTALYWYRQSLGQGLEFLIYFQGNSAPDKSGLPSDRFSAERTGGSVSTLTIQRTQQEDSAVYLCASRGADYNEQFFGPGTRLTVL.

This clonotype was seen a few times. The CDR3 sequence: CASSLLGENIQYF. DNA for the CDR3: TGTGCCAGCAGTTTACTGGGGGAAAACATTCAGTACTTC. The chain combines TRBV12-3 or TRBV12-4 with TRBJ2-4; the D call may be TRBD1 or TRBD2 (5 bases each). The CDR3 length is 13 residues. V lost 2 bases to trimming and J lost 5 bases, with 7 bases between them.

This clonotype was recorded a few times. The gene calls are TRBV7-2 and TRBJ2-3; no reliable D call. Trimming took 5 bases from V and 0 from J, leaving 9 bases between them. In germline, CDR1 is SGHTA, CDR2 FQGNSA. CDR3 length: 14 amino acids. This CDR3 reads CASSRTPSTDTQYF. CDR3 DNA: TGTGCCAGCAGCCGAACCCCGAGCACAGATACGCAGTATTTT.

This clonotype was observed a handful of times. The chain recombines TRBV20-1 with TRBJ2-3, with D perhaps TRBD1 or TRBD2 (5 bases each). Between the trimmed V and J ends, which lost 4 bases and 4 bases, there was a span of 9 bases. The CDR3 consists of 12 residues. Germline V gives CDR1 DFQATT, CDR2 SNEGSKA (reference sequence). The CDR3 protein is CSATWGSDTQYF. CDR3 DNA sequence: TGCAGTGCTACCTGGGGGTCAGATACGCAGTATTTT.